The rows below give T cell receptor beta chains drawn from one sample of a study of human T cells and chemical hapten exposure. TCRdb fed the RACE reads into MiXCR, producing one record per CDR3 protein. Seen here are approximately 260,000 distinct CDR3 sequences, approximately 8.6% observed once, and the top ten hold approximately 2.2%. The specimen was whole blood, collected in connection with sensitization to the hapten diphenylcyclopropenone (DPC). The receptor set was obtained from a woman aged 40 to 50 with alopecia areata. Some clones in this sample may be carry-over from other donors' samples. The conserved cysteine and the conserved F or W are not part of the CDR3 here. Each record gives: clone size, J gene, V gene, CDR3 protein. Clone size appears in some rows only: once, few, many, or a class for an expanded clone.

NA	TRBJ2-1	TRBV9	ASSARGTSDNEQF
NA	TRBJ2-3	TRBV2	ASRDPSVLGTDTQY
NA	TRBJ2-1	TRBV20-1	SASPTGNSGRSYNEQF
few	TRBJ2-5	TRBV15	ATSRRDRLLQETQY
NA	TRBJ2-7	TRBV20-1	SAQGTVSHEQY
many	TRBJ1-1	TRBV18	ASATGDTEAF
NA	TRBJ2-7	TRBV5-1	ASSFGSGAEYDEQY
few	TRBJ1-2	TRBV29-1	SDNYGYT
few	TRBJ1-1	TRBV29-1	SVLRGGGGTEAF
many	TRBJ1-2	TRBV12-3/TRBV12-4	ASSSKGEDGYT
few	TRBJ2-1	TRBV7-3	ASSTGLAGGSEQF
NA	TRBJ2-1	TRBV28	ASGVPGTGLF
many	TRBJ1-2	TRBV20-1	SARGVNEYGYT
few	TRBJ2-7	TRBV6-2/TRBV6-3	ASSYQSATYEQY
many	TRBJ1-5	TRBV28	ASSLGDLQGGQPQH
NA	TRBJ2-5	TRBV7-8	ASSHSRDYQETQY
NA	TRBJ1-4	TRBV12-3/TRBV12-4	ASSFGGLANEKLF
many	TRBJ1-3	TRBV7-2	ASSLGGWVSGNTIY
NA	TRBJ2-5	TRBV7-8	ASSKRTGIQETQY
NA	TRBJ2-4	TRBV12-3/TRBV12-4	ASSLDRGAIQY
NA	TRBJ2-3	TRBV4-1	ASRGSDTQY
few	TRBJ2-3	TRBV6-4	ASSDHGGGTDTQY
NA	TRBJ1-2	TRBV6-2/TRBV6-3	ASSAGSLPDYGYT
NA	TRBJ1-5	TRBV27	ASSHSPNQPQH
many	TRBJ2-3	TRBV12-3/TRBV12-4	ASIQGGSTDTQY
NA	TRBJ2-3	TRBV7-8	ASSLLGPADTQY
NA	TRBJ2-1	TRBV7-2	ASRQGNSYNEQF
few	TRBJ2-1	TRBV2	ASSWDATSGSYNEQF
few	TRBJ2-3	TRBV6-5	ASSYTTSDTQY
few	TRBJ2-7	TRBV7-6	ASSRQGAGYEQY
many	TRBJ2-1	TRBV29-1	SVGRFSYNEQF
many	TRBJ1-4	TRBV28	ASRGGGLTNEKLF
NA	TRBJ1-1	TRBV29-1	SVAENMNTEAF
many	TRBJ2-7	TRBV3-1	ASSQVKGEQY
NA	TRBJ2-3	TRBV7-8	ASSLGGARTDTQY
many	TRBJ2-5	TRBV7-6	ASSLDGQETQY
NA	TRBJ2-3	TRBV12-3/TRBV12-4	ASSFPADTYTDTQY
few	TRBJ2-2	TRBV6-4	ASSEGQGSGELF
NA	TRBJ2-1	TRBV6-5	ASTSGGLGYNEQF
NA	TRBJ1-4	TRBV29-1	SVARQRGEKLF
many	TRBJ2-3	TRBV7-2	ASSLAGPSTDTQY
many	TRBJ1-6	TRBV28	ASSLRVYNSPLH
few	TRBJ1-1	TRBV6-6	ASLPGQGSMNTEAF
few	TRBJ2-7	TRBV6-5	ASSLRSVSYEQY
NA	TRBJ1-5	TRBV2	ASGGGRGQPQH
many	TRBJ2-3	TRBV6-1	ASTERGSTDTQY
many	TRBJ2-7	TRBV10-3	AISYRQGPYEQY
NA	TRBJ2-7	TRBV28	ASSPWTAANYEQY
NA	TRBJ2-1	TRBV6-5	ASSTGLAGGEQF
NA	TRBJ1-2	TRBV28	ASSPTGPFYGYT
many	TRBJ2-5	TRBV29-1	SGNAGAPETQY